In this sample, the clone carrying this T cell receptor beta chain turned up a few times. Its antigen is unidentified. The investigators amplified TCR beta CDR3 regions from RNA transcripts. The HTBI primer set served for first-round RT-PCR of the TCR CDR3. TCRdb reprocessed the multiplex PCR reads via MiXCR and lists one record per CDR3 protein. This table has approximately 640,000 distinct CDR3 sequences, 45% appearing once. Germline assignment: CDR1 SGDLS and CDR2 YYNGEE. The CDR3 covers 13 residues. Trimming pared 4 bases from V and 4 bases from J, leaving 6 bases between. The data were obtained in a study of T cells in Graves' hyperthyroidism and ophthalmopathy. Study observations and caveats: The model predicted ophthalmopathy a median approximately six months before onset. Among thyroid clonotypes expanded above 0.001, most also appeared in blood.

Not enrolled were patients with uncontrolled infection, other autoimmune disease, pregnancy or lactation. The clonotype was recovered from an adult man with Graves' disease, either hyperthyroidism or ophthalmopathy (not recorded which). The sequenced sample consisted of peripheral blood or thyroid tissue (not recorded which). The J gene is TRBJ2-6, the V gene TRBV9; D remains ambiguous. The CDR3 DNA reads as TGTGCCAGCAGCTCTTACGGGGCCAACGTCCTGACTTTC. Its protein product is CASSSYGANVLTF. Full variable domain (remainder filled in from reference TRBV9 and TRBJ2-6): DSGVTQTPKHLITATGQRVTLRCSPRSGDLSVYWYQQSLDQGLQFLIQYYNGEERAKGNILERFSAQQFPDLHSELNLSSLELGDSALYFCASSSYGANVLTFGAGSRLTVL.